This record concerns one T cell receptor beta chain sequence. Its specificity is unknown. Enrolled hyperthyroidism patients had a new diagnosis, a duration under 2 months, and an age of 18 to 65. This entry belongs to a study of Graves' ophthalmopathy and Graves' hyperthyroidism. The overall study: In this cohort's terms, stable hyperthyroidism meant no ophthalmopathy by 18 months of follow-up.

After removal of 5 bases from V and 6 bases from J, the junction contained 5 bases not matched to a gene. From germline, CDR1 is SNHLY and CDR2 FYNNEI. The CDR3 contains 14 residues. General study findings and limits: Most expanded clonotypes from thyroid (those above 0.001 frequency) were also found in blood. Sensitivity reached roughly 70% and specificity approximately 72% when the model predicted ophthalmopathy progression.

Transcripts of RNA were the source for amplifying TCR beta CDR3 regions. First-round RT-PCR used HTBI primers; second-round multiplex PCR followed. TCRdb fed the multiplex PCR reads into MiXCR, producing one record per CDR3 protein. The sample consists of 500,000 to 700,000 distinct CDR3 sequences, approximately 35% of them appearing once. Sequencing was performed on peripheral blood or thyroid tissue (not recorded which). V is TRBV2 and J is TRBJ1-1, with TRBD1 matching 11 bases. The origin of this receptor is an adult man with Graves' hyperthyroidism. CDR3 residues: CASSQTGQGAEAFF. In DNA form, the CDR3 reads TGTGCCAGCAGTCAGACGGGACAGGGGGCTGAAGCTTTCTTT.